This T cell receptor beta chain was obtained from a study of shared T cell receptors in the human thymus. Trimming shortened V by 3 bases and J by 3 bases, and 8 bases separated the two germline ends. Germline V gene lookup returns CDR1 MGHRA and CDR2 YSYEKL. The CDR3 is 14 amino acids. Profiling relied on immunoSEQ multiplex PCR, and the TCRdb table lists in-frame clones only, not all of them. Counted here are some 700,000 clones, roughly 85% occurring once; the ten biggest clones make up 0.0095% to 0.011%. These data also formed part of another study, on human thymus T cells. As reported in that work: Congenital heart defects were the reason for the corrective surgery that the donors, healthy Finnish infants, were having. Thymic tissue was derived from resections collected during corrective heart surgery.

The material sequenced was thymocytes. The origin of this receptor is a girl less than two years old with a congenital heart defect. This chain joins TRBV4-1 and TRBJ2-2; tentative D call: TRBD1 (5 bases). This CDR3 reads CASSQEQDTGELFF. The CDR3 DNA sequence: TGCGCCAGCAGCCAGGAACAGGACACCGGGGAGCTGTTTTTT.